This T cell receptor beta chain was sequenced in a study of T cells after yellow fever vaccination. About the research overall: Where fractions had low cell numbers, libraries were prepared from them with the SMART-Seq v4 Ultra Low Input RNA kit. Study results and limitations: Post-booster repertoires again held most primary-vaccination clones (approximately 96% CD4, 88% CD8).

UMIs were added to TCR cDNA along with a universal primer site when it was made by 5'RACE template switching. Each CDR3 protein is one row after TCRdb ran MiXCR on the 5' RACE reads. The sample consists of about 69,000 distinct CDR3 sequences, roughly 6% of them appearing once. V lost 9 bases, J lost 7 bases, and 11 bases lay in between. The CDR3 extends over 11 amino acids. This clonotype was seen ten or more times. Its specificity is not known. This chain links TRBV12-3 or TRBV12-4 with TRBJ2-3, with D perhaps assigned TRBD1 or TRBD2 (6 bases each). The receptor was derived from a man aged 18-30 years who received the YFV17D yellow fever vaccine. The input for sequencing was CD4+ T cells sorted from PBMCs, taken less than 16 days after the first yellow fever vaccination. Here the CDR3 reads CASRGVHTQYF. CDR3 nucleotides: TGTGCCAGTAGGGGGGTCCATACGCAGTATTTT.